These 21 T cell receptor beta chains came from one sample sequenced in a study of blood T cell repertoires in COVID-19. Method: immunoSEQ multiplex PCR; TCRdb's copy keeps in-frame clones and lacks some. Here the sample spans 45,000 to 55,000 clones, around 83% being singletons. Sequences were obtained from peripheral blood. These receptor sequences come from a human donor in a cohort sampled during active COVID-19.

V gene TRBV6-6 combines with J gene TRBJ1-2; 9 bases agree with TRBD1. CDR3 length equals 15 residues. V gave up 5 bases and J gave up 8 bases; unmatched junction bases: 12. Per germline, CDR1 MNHNY and CDR2 SVGAGI (reference sequence). The CDR3 region has the DNA TGTGCCAGCAGTAATACTCGGGGACAGGGCGGGGGCTACACCTTC. Translating it yields CASSNTRGQGGGYTF.

This clone came up once. The J gene is TRBJ1-5, the V gene TRBV2; no reliable D call. Trimming cost V 3 bases and J 4 bases, with 4 bases left between them. CDR3 length equals 12 residues. Germline lookup yields CDR1 SNHLY and CDR2 FYNNEI. CDR3 region: CASSDSNQPQHF. CDR3 DNA sequence: TGTGCCAGCAGTGATAGTAATCAGCCCCAGCATTTT.

V usage is TRBV6-6 and J usage is TRBJ1-6; possibly TRBD1 for D (5 bases). V shed 5 bases and J shed 14 bases, with 13 bases lying between them. Looked up from germline, CDR1 is MNHNY and CDR2 is SVGAGI (reference sequence). The CDR3 is 12 amino acids. The CDR3 reads CASSTGVDTLHF. The CDR3 bases are TGTGCCAGCAGTACAGGTGTTGATACCCTCCACTTT.

The rearrangement joins TRBV30 to TRBJ1-1, with 7 nucleotides matching TRBD1. The CDR3 runs 14 residues. V was clipped by 3 bases and J by 6 bases; unmatched bases: 10. Germline values: CDR1 GTSNPN, CDR2 SVGIG (reference sequence). In DNA form, the CDR3 reads TGTGCCTGGAGCGCCCGACAGGGTTGGGCTGAAGCTTTCTTT. Protein product: CAWSARQGWAEAFF.

This chain joins TRBV10-3 and TRBJ1-1, with 9 bases aligning to TRBD1. Trimming removed 5 bases from V and 0 bases from J; junction bases left unmatched: 1. The CDR3 sequence is 14 residues long. CDR1 is ENHRY, CDR2 SYGVKD, per germline. CDR3 in DNA: TGTGCCATCAGTACAGGGGGCTTGAACACTGAAGCTTTCTTT. Amino acids: CAISTGGLNTEAFF.

The chain employs TRBV6-6 and TRBJ2-2; perhaps TRBD2 as D (7 bases). V lost 5 bases to trimming and J lost 2 bases, with 15 bases between them. The CDR3 totals 16 residues. CDR1 is MNHNY, CDR2 SVGAGI, per germline (reference sequence). The CDR3 region is CASSLGGGHNTGELFF. CDR3 DNA: TGTGCCAGCAGTCTAGGCGGGGGCCATAACACCGGGGAGCTGTTTTTT.

The chain recombines TRBV3-1 (or the pseudogene TRBV3-2) with TRBJ2-7; 8 positions match TRBD2. CDR1 and CDR2 from the germline V gene are LGHDT and YNNKEL (reference sequence). CDR3 size: 19 residues. Trimming at V came to 3 bases and at J to 4 bases, leaving 20 bases not matched to a gene. The CDR3 DNA is TGTGCCAGCAGCCATTCCCCTCAAAGGGGCGGACTAGCCAGGTACGAGCAGTACTTC. Its protein product is CASSHSPQRGGLARYEQYF.

This chain connects TRBV18 to TRBJ2-7; D perhaps matches TRBD1 (5 bases). Germline-derived CDR1 and CDR2 are KGHSH and LQKENI. This CDR3 spans 14 amino acids. Trimming took 1 base from V and 2 from J, leaving 9 bases between them. The DNA of the CDR3 is TGTGCCAGCTCACCACGGCAGGGCCCCTACGAGCAGTACTTC. Translating gives CASSPRQGPYEQYF.

The chain carries TRBV4-1 and TRBJ1-4, with a tentative D call TRBD1 (5 bases). Trimming shortened V by 0 bases and J by 3 bases, and 8 bases separated the two germline ends. The CDR3 totals 15 residues. Germline V gene sequence: CDR1 MGHRA, CDR2 YSYEKL. CDR3 sequence (DNA): TGCGCCAGCAGCCAAGATATGACAGCTAATGAAAAACTGTTTTTT. It yields the protein CASSQDMTANEKLFF.

This chain links TRBV3-1 (or the pseudogene TRBV3-2) with TRBJ1-4, with D uncertain. Between the trimmed V and J ends, which lost 4 bases and 8 bases, there was a span of 14 bases. This CDR3 is built from 14 residues. The germline V gene has CDR1 LGHDT and CDR2 YNNKEL (reference sequence). The CDR3 sequence is CASSRTDPEEKLFF. In DNA, the CDR3 is TGTGCCAGCAGCCGAACTGACCCGGAGGAAAAACTGTTTTTT.

This chain uses TRBV25-1 with TRBJ1-4; D is uncertain. Trimming left V 6 bases short and J 0 bases short, with 8 bases between. The CDR3 is 14 residues long. Germline V gene sequence: CDR1 MGHDK, CDR2 SYGVNS. The CDR3 protein is CASSLSTTNEKLFF. The DNA for the CDR3 is TGTGCCAGCAGCCTCAGTACAACTAATGAAAAACTGTTTTTT.

The chain recombines TRBV5-1 with TRBJ2-5; TRBD2 aligns across 10 bases. CDR1 is SGHRS and CDR2 is YFSETQ in the germline V gene. This CDR3 is 16 amino acids long. V was pared by 0 bases and J by 5 bases, with 7 bases of the junction left unmatched. Here the CDR3 reads CASSLVASGGTETQYF. For the CDR3, the DNA is TGCGCCAGCAGCTTGGTGGCTAGCGGGGGAACGGAGACCCAGTACTTC.

This chain uses TRBV24-1 with TRBJ2-3, with 10 bases aligning to TRBD1. V gave up 3 bases and J gave up 5 bases; unmatched junction bases: 16. The CDR3 loop spans 19 amino acids. The germline gives CDR1 KGHDR, CDR2 SFDVKD. CDR3 sequence: CATSDLTVGQGTGRDTQYF. For the CDR3, the DNA is TGTGCCACCAGTGATCTGACAGTGGGACAGGGGACGGGACGAGATACGCAGTATTTT.

On this clone itself: The same CDR3 arises from other DNA sequences in this sample as well. V is TRBV30 and J is TRBJ1-6; 8 nucleotides agree with TRBD1. Germline values: CDR1 GTSNPN, CDR2 SVGIG (reference sequence). Trimming cost V 0 bases and J 7 bases; bases outside gene matches: 5. The CDR3 runs 15 residues. Written as DNA, the CDR3 is TGTGCCTGGAGTGTAGGGGACAGGACGAATTCACCCCTCCACTTT. This sequence encodes CAWSVGDRTNSPLHF. The full variable domain, with the rest looked up from reference TRBV30 and TRBJ1-6, is SQTIHQWPATLVQPVGSPLSLECTVEGTSNPNLYWYRQAAGRGLQLLFYSVGIGQISSEVPQNLSASRPQDRQFILSSKKLLLSDSGFYLCAWSVGDRTNSPLHFGNGTRLTVT.

The genes are TRBV6-6 and TRBJ2-1; 7 bases are shared with TRBD2. V lost 8 bases and J lost 4; bases outside the gene matches: 14. Germline V gene sequence: CDR1 MNHNY, CDR2 SVGAGI (reference sequence). The CDR3 extends over 16 amino acids. The CDR3 region has the DNA TGTGCCAGCTCCCACGCGGGGGTAGGTGCGTACAATGAGCAGTTCTTC. It is translated as CASSHAGVGAYNEQFF.

The chain couples TRBV19 to TRBJ1-5, with 7 bases aligning to TRBD1. The CDR3 is made up of 18 amino acids. J gave up 2 bases and V 7 bases, and 17 bases lay outside the gene matches. From germline, CDR1 is LNHDA and CDR2 SQIVND (reference sequence). In nucleotides, the CDR3 is TGTGCCAGTACCGCAAGGAGGCAGGGGGAAAAAGGCAATCAGCCCCAGCATTTT. It specifies CASTARRQGEKGNQPQHF.

The J gene is TRBJ1-4, the V gene TRBV5-1; possible D gene TRBD1, 6 bases. Germline-derived CDR1 and CDR2 are SGHRS and YFSETQ. This CDR3 comprises 13 residues. V was cut by 4 bases and J by 7 bases, with 11 bases left in between. CDR3 region: CASSETGFEKLFF. The CDR3 DNA is TGCGCCAGCAGCGAAACAGGGTTTGAAAAACTGTTTTTT. The entire variable domain, with the rest obtained from reference TRBV5-1 and TRBJ1-4, is as follows: KAGVTQTPRYLIKTRGQQVTLSCSPISGHRSVSWYQQTPGQGLQFLFEYFSETQRNKGNFPGRFSGRQFSNSRSEMNVSTLELGDSALYLCASSETGFEKLFFGSGTQLSVL.

V usage is TRBV30 and J usage is TRBJ2-5, with TRBD1 matching over 7 bases. Germline V lookup: CDR1 GTSNPN, CDR2 SVGIG (reference sequence). V shed 0 bases, J shed 3 bases, and the junction held 7 bases outside the gene matches. This CDR3 is built from 15 residues. CDR3 region: CAWSVLGTVKETQYF. In DNA form, the CDR3 reads TGTGCCTGGAGTGTACTTGGGACAGTAAAAGAGACCCAGTACTTC.

The V call is TRBV6-2 or TRBV6-3, the J call TRBJ1-6, with 9 nucleotides matching TRBD1. Unmatched junction bases numbered 7, after V lost 4 bases and J lost 6 bases. Germline V gene lookup returns CDR1 MNHEY and CDR2 SVGEGT. The CDR3 runs 16 residues. The DNA of the CDR3 is TGTGCCAGCAGTTGGGATCCGGGACAGGGTAATTCACCCCTCCACTTT. Protein product: CASSWDPGQGNSPLHF.

The chain links TRBV10-3 to TRBJ2-2; unclear D gene. V lost 3 bases, J lost 4 bases, and 6 bases lay in between. Germline V gene lookup returns CDR1 ENHRY and CDR2 SYGVKD. CDR3 length: 13 residues. In DNA form, the CDR3 reads TGTGCCATCAGTGAACAGCCCACCGGGGAGCTGTTTTTT. This translates into CAISEQPTGELFF.

This rearrangement joins TRBV9 to TRBJ1-1, with 7 bases aligning to TRBD1. The CDR3 spans 15 residues. The junction had 6 bases not matched to a gene; V was cut back by 3 bases and J by 1 base. Germline V gene lookup returns CDR1 SGDLS and CDR2 YYNGEE. The CDR3 loop reads CASSARGQPNTEAFF. In nucleotides, the CDR3 is TGTGCCAGCAGCGCCAGGGGACAGCCGAACACTGAAGCTTTCTTT. The full variable domain, rest sourced from reference TRBV9 and TRBJ1-1, is DSGVTQTPKHLITATGQRVTLRCSPRSGDLSVYWYQQSLDQGLQFLIQYYNGEERAKGNILERFSAQQFPDLHSELNLSSLELGDSALYFCASSARGQPNTEAFFGQGTRLTVV.